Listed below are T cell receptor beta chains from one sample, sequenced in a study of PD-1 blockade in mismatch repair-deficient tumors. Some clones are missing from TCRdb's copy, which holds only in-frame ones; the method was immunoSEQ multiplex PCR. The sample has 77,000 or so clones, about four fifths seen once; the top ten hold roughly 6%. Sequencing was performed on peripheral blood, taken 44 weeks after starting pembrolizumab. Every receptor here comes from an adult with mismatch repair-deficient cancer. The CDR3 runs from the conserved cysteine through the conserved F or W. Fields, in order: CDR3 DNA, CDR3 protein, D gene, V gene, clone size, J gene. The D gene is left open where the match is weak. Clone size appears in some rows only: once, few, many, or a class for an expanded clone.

CDR3 DNA: TGTGCCTGGAGTGTTCAGTTGAACACTGAAGCTTTCTTT
CDR3 protein: CAWSVQLNTEAFF
D gene: .
V gene: TRBV30
clone size: .
J gene: TRBJ1-1

CDR3 DNA: TGTGCCAGCAGTGAAGGGACAGGGGGCTACGAGCAGTACTTC
CDR3 protein: CASSEGTGGYEQYF
D gene: TRBD1
V gene: TRBV6-1
clone size: .
J gene: TRBJ2-7

CDR3 DNA: TGTGCCAGCAGCGCCTCAGGGAGCTTCTCCTACGAGCAGTACTTC
CDR3 protein: CASSASGSFSYEQYF
D gene: .
V gene: TRBV7-9
clone size: .
J gene: TRBJ2-7

CDR3 DNA: TGTGCCAGCAGCTTAATGGGGTACTACGAGCAGTACTTC
CDR3 protein: CASSLMGYYEQYF
D gene: .
V gene: TRBV7-2
clone size: once
J gene: TRBJ2-7

CDR3 DNA: TGTGCCTGGAGTGGCCAGATCTATGGCTACACCTTC
CDR3 protein: CAWSGQIYGYTF
D gene: .
V gene: TRBV30
clone size: .
J gene: TRBJ1-2

CDR3 DNA: TGTGCCAGCAGCGACCCTCGGGACAGAGGAGGCAATGAGCAGTTCTTC
CDR3 protein: CASSDPRDRGGNEQFF
D gene: TRBD1
V gene: TRBV9
clone size: .
J gene: TRBJ2-1

CDR3 DNA: TGTGCCAGCAATCAAAGGACACTGAACACTGAAGCTTTCTTT
CDR3 protein: CASNQRTLNTEAFF
D gene: .
V gene: TRBV2
clone size: .
J gene: TRBJ1-1

CDR3 DNA: TGCGCCAGCAGCCAACTCGCCTTTTGGCGGGAGCAGTTCTTC
CDR3 protein: CASSQLAFWREQFF
D gene: .
V gene: TRBV4-1
clone size: few
J gene: TRBJ2-1

CDR3 DNA: TGCGCCAGCAGCTTGTTTTTGGAGTTTTTAACCCCAGAGACCCAGTACTTC
CDR3 protein: CASSLFLEFLTPETQYF
D gene: .
V gene: TRBV5-1
clone size: .
J gene: TRBJ2-5

CDR3 DNA: TGTGCCAGCAGCTTAATAGCGGGAGGGCCCCACAATGAGCAGTTCTTC
CDR3 protein: CASSLIAGGPHNEQFF
D gene: TRBD2
V gene: TRBV11-3
clone size: .
J gene: TRBJ2-1

CDR3 DNA: TGCGCCAGCAGCCCCTCGCTTCAGGGGCGTTACGAGCAGTACTTC
CDR3 protein: CASSPSLQGRYEQYF
D gene: .
V gene: TRBV4-1
clone size: .
J gene: TRBJ2-7

CDR3 DNA: TGTGCCAGTAGTATACAAGGGACCCACACTGAAGCTTTCTTT
CDR3 protein: CASSIQGTHTEAFF
D gene: .
V gene: TRBV19
clone size: .
J gene: TRBJ1-1

CDR3 DNA: TGTGCCAGCTCCCCTCGTGGTACGGGTGAAGCTTTCTTT
CDR3 protein: CASSPRGTGEAFF
D gene: .
V gene: TRBV18
clone size: .
J gene: TRBJ1-1

CDR3 DNA: TGTGCCAGCAGATCCACGACAGGGTCCGAGCAGTACTTC
CDR3 protein: CASRSTTGSEQYF
D gene: TRBD1
V gene: TRBV6-5
clone size: .
J gene: TRBJ2-7

CDR3 DNA: TGTGCCAGCAGCCCTACCGCATACAATGAGCAGTTCTTC
CDR3 protein: CASSPTAYNEQFF
D gene: .
V gene: TRBV7-2
clone size: .
J gene: TRBJ2-1